The clone carrying this TCR beta chain is a singleton in its sample. Its antigen is undetermined. A single record per CDR3 protein comes from TCRdb applying MiXCR to the 5' RACE reads. Of 300,000 to 350,000 distinct CDR3 sequences in the sample, approximately 14% were seen once. This entry comes from a study of CD8 T cells in ankylosing spondylitis. The CDR3 is 16 amino acids. V lost 0 bases, J lost 2 bases, and 12 bases lay in between. Study outcomes and limitations: Matched synovial fluid from ankylosing spondylitis patients was reported to be enriched for disease-linked clones. The disease-linked clones had a CD8+ phenotype and low blood frequencies. Ankylosing spondylitis blood appeared to carry a characteristic TCR beta motif of roughly eight highly homologous variants.

The sequence came from a male donor with ankylosing spondylitis or in good health (not recorded which). Sample: blood, either unsorted or a sorted T cell fraction (not recorded which). This chain links TRBV12-3 or TRBV12-4 with TRBJ2-3; D may be TRBD2 (6 bases). This CDR3 reads CASSLALGGTTDTQYF. The DNA for the CDR3 is TGTGCCAGCAGTTTAGCGCTCGGGGGAACCACAGATACGCAGTATTTT.